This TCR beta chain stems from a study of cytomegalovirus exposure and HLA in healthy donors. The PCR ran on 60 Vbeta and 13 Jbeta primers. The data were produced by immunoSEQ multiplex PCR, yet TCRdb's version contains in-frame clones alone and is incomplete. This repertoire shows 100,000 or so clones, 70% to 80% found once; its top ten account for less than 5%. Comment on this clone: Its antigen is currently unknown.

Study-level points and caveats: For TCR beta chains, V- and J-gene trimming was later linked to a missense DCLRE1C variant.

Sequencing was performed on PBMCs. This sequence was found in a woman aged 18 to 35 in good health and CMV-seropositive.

Here the CDR3 reads CASSFRGPLETQYF. CDR3 coding DNA: TGTGCCAGCAGCTTCCGAGGCCCGCTGGAGACCCAGTACTTC. The rearrangement joins TRBV7-8 to TRBJ2-5; D unresolved. V was cut by 3 bases and J by 5 bases, with 13 bases left in between. Germline V gives CDR1 SGHVS, CDR2 FQNEAQ. The CDR3 is 14 residues long.